Below are 19 T cell receptor beta chains sequenced from a single sample in a study of T cells after yellow fever vaccination. TCRdb processed the 5' RACE reads anew with MiXCR; each CDR3 protein has one entry. The table shows some 73,000 distinct CDR3 sequences, with approximately 7.5% occurring only once. Here the sequenced sample was CD8+ T cells sorted from PBMCs, taken on the day of the yellow fever booster vaccination. Receptors were obtained from a man aged 30 to 45 who received the YFV17D yellow fever vaccine.

V gene TRBV18 combines with J gene TRBJ1-4; 9 nucleotides line up with TRBD1. V was pared by 2 bases and J by 6 bases, with 7 bases of the junction left unmatched. Looked up from germline, CDR1 is KGHSH and CDR2 is LQKENI. This CDR3 has 16 amino acids. The CDR3 bases are TGTGCCAGCTCACCAAGGGACAGGGAGCCATATGAAAAACTGTTTTTT. Its protein product is CASSPRDREPYEKLFF. The variable domain in full, completed from reference TRBV18 and TRBJ1-4, reads NAGVMQNPRHLVRRRGQEARLRCSPMKGHSHVYWYRQLPEEGLKFMVYLQKENIIDESGMPKERFSAEFPKEGPSILRIQQVVRGDSAAYFCASSPRDREPYEKLFFGSGTQLSVL.

This clonotype was observed a few times. This chain links TRBV7-2 with TRBJ2-2; D call uncertain. This CDR3 spans 15 amino acids. The germline gives CDR1 SGHTA, CDR2 FQGNSA. V lost 1 base and J lost 4, with 10 bases in between. The CDR3 sequence is CASSLDSGPTGELFF. The CDR3 DNA reads as TGTGCCAGCAGCTTAGATTCAGGACCCACCGGGGAGCTGTTTTTT.

Ten or more counts support this clonotype. This rearrangement joins TRBV29-1 to TRBJ1-1; D gene unclear. CDR1 is SQVTM, CDR2 ANQGSEA, per germline. The CDR3 consists of 10 residues. V shed 2 bases and J shed 4 bases, with 2 bases lying between them. The CDR3, as DNA: TGCAGCGTTGAATTCACTGAAGCTTTCTTT. This sequence encodes CSVEFTEAFF.

The table lists this clonotype with a few counts. The gene calls are TRBV2 and TRBJ2-7, with TRBD1 as a possible D gene (5 bases). The V and J ends lost 4 bases and 5 bases respectively, with 18 bases between them. This CDR3 spans 15 amino acids. From germline, CDR1 is SNHLY and CDR2 FYNNEI. CDR3 sequence (DNA): TGTGCCAGCAGTGCTTTCGGACGGACCAGGGACGAGCAGTACTTC. Translated, it gives CASSAFGRTRDEQYF.

V and J are TRBV21-1 and TRBJ2-7; the table's D call TRBD1 went unverified against the DNA. TRBV21-1 is deemed a pseudogene. This CDR3 contains 15 residues. In nucleotides, the CDR3 is TGTGCCAGCAGCATCCCCCCCGGACAAGACTACGAGCAGTACTTC. The encoded protein is CASSIPPGQDYEQYF.

The chain combines TRBV9 with TRBJ2-7, with D perhaps matching TRBD1 (6 bases). CDR3 length equals 13 residues. From germline, CDR1 is SGDLS and CDR2 YYNGEE. Trimming left V 3 bases short and J 3 bases short, with 10 bases between. The DNA of the CDR3 is TGTGCCAGCAGCGGAGGGGACATCTACGAGCAGTACTTC. Protein product: CASSGGDIYEQYF.

This clonotype has more than one count but fewer than ten. CDR3: CASSYAGGPGDTQYF. DNA of the CDR3: TGTGCCAGCAGTTACGCGGGAGGGCCAGGAGATACGCAGTATTTT. The chain is built from TRBV6-5 and TRBJ2-3; 9 bases match TRBD2. Germline CDR1 is MNHEY and CDR2 is SVGAGI. The CDR3 sequence is 15 residues long. With 2 bases clipped from V and 5 bases from J, the junction kept 5 bases outside the gene matches.

This clonotype came up a few times. This chain uses TRBV2 with TRBJ2-7, with D perhaps matching TRBD2 (5 bases). In germline, CDR1 is SNHLY, CDR2 FYNNEI. The V and J ends lost 9 bases and 4 bases respectively, with 22 bases between them. The CDR3 is 15 amino acids. CDR3 amino acids: CASTGISAPVYEQYF. The CDR3 DNA reads as TGTGCCAGTACCGGGATCTCAGCTCCGGTTTACGAGCAGTACTTC.

Note on this clonotype: A much larger clone differs from this one at a single base, so this may be a read error. The chain joins TRBV4-3 to TRBJ2-2, with D hard to call. CDR3 size: 17 residues. CDR1 LGHNA and CDR2 YSLEER come from the germline V gene. V was trimmed by 6 bases and J by 4 bases, leaving 21 bases between them. The CDR3 here is CASRLTTPVVGTGELFF. CDR3 DNA: TGCGCCAGCAGACTTACGACCCCCGTTGTTGGCACCGGGGAGCTGTTTTTT.

This chain links TRBV7-2 with TRBJ2-7; TRBD2 aligns across 8 bases. The trim removed 3 bases at V and 4 bases at J, leaving 5 bases unmatched. Germline CDR1 SGHTA, CDR2 FQGNSA. The CDR3 totals 14 residues. The CDR3 nucleotides read TGTGCCAGCAGCTTTAGCGGGATGGTTTACGAGCAGTACTTC. Translation gives CASSFSGMVYEQYF. Variable domain in full (rest from reference TRBV7-2 and TRBJ2-7): GAGVSQSPSNKVTEKGKDVELRCDPISGHTALYWYRQSLGQGLEFLIYFQGNSAPDKSGLPSDRFSAERTGGSVSTLTIQRTQQEDSAVYLCASSFSGMVYEQYFGPGTRLTVT.

This clonotype was found a few times. This chain connects TRBV20-1 to TRBJ1-5; weak D call: TRBD1 (5 bases). The V end was cut by 0 bases, the J end by 9 bases, with 12 bases between. This CDR3 spans 13 amino acids. Germline V gene sequence: CDR1 DFQATT, CDR2 SNEGSKA (reference sequence). The CDR3 DNA follows: TGCAGTGCTAGAGATCGGGACCCAAGGCCCCAGCATTTT. It codes for CSARDRDPRPQHF.

The rearrangement uses TRBV7-2 and TRBJ2-1; D is ambiguous. V was cut by 5 bases and J by 5 bases, with 22 bases left in between. The CDR3 loop spans 17 amino acids. CDR1 is SGHTA and CDR2 is FQGNSA in the germline V gene. The CDR3 DNA sequence: TGTGCCAGCAGCCAGTTACCCCCTACTACGTTAAACAATGAGCAGTTCTTC. Its translation: CASSQLPPTTLNNEQFF.

This chain joins TRBV30 and TRBJ2-1; the match to TRBD2 covers 11 bases. This CDR3 contains 15 residues. V shed 5 bases, J shed 3 bases, and the junction held 6 bases outside the gene matches. CDR1 GTSNPN and CDR2 SVGIG come from the germline V gene (reference sequence). The CDR3 DNA sequence: TGTGCCTGGGGGCCCGGGACTAGCGGCTACAATGAGCAGTTCTTC. Translation: CAWGPGTSGYNEQFF.

In its sample, this clonotype was seen a few times. The chain uses TRBV6-1 and TRBJ2-6, with a weak D call TRBD1 (8 bases). The germline gives CDR1 MNHNS, CDR2 SASEGT. This CDR3 has 18 residues. The ends were cut back, 6 bases at V and 0 bases at J, with 18 bases in the middle. CDR3 region: CASSMTGDYPSGANVLTF. The CDR3 nucleotides read TGTGCCAGCAGCATGACAGGGGACTATCCCTCTGGGGCCAACGTCCTGACTTTC.

The chain employs TRBV7-8 and TRBJ2-1, with 10 bases fitting TRBD1. CDR1 and CDR2 (germline): SGHVS, FQNEAQ. The CDR3 consists of 14 residues. Unmatched junction bases numbered 6, after V lost 5 bases and J lost 8 bases. In nucleotides, the CDR3 is TGTGCCAGCAGCCCCGGGACAGGGGTCGATGAGCAGTTCTTC. As protein: CASSPGTGVDEQFF.

This chain uses TRBV27 with TRBJ2-7; 11 bases match TRBD1. CDR3 length: 15 amino acids. V lost 2 bases, J lost 3 bases, and 3 bases stayed unmatched. In germline, CDR1 is MNHEY, CDR2 SMNVEV (reference sequence). The DNA for the CDR3 is TGTGCCAGCAGTTTACTGGGGACAGGGGGCTACGAGCAGTACTTC. Residues: CASSLLGTGGYEQYF.

The chain joins TRBV9 to TRBJ2-6; tentative D call: TRBD1 (6 bases). In germline, CDR1 is SGDLS, CDR2 YYNGEE. Trimming pared 0 bases from V and 4 bases from J, leaving 23 bases between. The CDR3 covers 20 residues. As DNA, the CDR3 is TGTGCCAGCAGCGTAGAGGACCCTCTTATCATGGGGACAGGGGCCAACGTCCTGACTTTC. It yields the protein CASSVEDPLIMGTGANVLTF.

This clonotype was observed many times. V gene TRBV10-3 combines with J gene TRBJ2-2; D tentatively fits TRBD1 or TRBD2 (6 bases each). V was pared by 5 bases and J by 3 bases, with 22 bases between. The CDR3 totals 18 residues. Germline values: CDR1 ENHRY, CDR2 SYGVKD. CDR3 DNA sequence: TGTGCCATCAGTAACCGGACAGCAGGAGGGTTCGACACCGGGGAGCTGTTTTTT. It specifies CAISNRTAGGFDTGELFF.

This chain connects TRBV7-2 to TRBJ2-1; weak D call: TRBD2 (5 bases). This CDR3 is 15 amino acids long. V shed 2 bases and J shed 8 bases, with 16 bases lying between them. The germline V gene has CDR1 SGHTA and CDR2 FQGNSA. This CDR3 is CASSLLSGFSDEQFF. Written as DNA, the CDR3 is TGTGCCAGCAGCTTATTGTCGGGGTTTTCAGATGAGCAGTTCTTC.